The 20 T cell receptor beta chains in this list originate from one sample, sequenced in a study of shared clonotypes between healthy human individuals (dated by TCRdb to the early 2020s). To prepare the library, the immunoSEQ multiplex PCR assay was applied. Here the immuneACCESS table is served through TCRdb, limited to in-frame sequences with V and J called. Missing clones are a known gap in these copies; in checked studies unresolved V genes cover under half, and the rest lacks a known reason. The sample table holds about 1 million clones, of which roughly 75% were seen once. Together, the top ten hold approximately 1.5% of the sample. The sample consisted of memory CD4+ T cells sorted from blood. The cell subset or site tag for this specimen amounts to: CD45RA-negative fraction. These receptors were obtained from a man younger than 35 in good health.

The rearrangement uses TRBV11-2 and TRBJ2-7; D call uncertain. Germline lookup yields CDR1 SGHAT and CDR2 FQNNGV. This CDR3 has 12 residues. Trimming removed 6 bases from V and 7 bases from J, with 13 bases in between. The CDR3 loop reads CASSFIGVEQYF. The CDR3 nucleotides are TGTGCCAGCAGTTTTATTGGCGTTGAGCAGTACTTC.

CDR3 coding DNA: TGTGCCAGTAGGGATCTGCGGGGAAGTGGCTACACCTTC. It specifies CASRDLRGSGYTF. This chain links TRBV19 with TRBJ1-2; D remains ambiguous. The length of the CDR3 is 13 residues. V was clipped by 6 bases and J by 7 bases, with 15 bases between them. The V gene's germline CDR1 is LNHDA and CDR2 SQIVND (reference sequence).

The CDR3 DNA reads TGCAGCGTTCGTCGAGGGGGCGGATTCAGTACGGAGTACGGTGAGCAGTTCTTC. It encodes CSVRRGGGFSTEYGEQFF. V usage is TRBV29-1 and J usage is TRBJ2-1, with 7 bases matching TRBD1. The CDR3 consists of 18 residues. Germline V gene data show CDR1 as SQVTM and CDR2 as ANQGSEA. Germline trimming cut 5 bases from V and 9 bases from J; bases unmatched to any gene: 25.

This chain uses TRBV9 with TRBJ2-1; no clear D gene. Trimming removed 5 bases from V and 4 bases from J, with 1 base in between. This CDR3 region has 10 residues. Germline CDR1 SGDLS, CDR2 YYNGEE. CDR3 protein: CASRYNEQFF. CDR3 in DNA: TGTGCCAGCAGGTACAATGAGCAGTTCTTC.

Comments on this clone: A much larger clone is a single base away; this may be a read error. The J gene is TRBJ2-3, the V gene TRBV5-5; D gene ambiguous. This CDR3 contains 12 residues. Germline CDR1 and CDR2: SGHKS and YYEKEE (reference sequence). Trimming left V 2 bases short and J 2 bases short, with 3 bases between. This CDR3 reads CASSFYTDTQYF. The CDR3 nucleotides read TGTGCCAGCAGCTTTTACACAGATACGCAGTATTTT.

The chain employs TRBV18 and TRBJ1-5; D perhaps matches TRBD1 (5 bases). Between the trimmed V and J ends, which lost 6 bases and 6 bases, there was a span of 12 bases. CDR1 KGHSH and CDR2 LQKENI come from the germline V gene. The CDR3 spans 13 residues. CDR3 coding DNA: TGTGCCAGCTCGACCGGGACCCTTCAGCCCCAGCATTTT. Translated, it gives CASSTGTLQPQHF.

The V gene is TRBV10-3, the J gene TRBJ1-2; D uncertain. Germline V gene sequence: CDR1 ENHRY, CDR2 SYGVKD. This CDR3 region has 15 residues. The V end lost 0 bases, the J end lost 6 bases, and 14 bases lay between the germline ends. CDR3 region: CAISESGPWVDGYTF. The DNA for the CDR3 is TGTGCCATCAGTGAGTCCGGACCGTGGGTGGATGGCTACACCTTC.

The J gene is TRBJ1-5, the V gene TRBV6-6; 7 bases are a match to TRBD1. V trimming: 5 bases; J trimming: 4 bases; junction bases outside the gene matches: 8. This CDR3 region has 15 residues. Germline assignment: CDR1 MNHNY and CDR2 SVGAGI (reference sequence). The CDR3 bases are TGTGCCAGCAGTCCGGACCTACAGGGGAATCAGCCCCAGCATTTT. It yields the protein CASSPDLQGNQPQHF.

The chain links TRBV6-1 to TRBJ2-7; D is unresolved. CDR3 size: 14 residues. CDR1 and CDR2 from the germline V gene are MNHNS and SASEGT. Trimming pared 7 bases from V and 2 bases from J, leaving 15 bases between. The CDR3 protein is CASTRAHLTYEQYF. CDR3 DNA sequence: TGTGCCAGCACCCGGGCCCACTTAACCTACGAGCAGTACTTC.

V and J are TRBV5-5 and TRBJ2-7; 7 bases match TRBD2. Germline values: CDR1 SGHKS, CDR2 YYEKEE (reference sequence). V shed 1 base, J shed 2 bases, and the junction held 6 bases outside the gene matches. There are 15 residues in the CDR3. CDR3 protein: CASSLTDGTTYEQYF. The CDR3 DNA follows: TGTGCCAGCAGCTTGACCGACGGGACTACCTACGAGCAGTACTTC.

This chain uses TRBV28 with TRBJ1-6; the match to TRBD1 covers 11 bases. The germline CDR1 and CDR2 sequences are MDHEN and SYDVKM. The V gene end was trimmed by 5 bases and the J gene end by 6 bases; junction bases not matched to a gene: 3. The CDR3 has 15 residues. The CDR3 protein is CASSRGQGANSPLHF. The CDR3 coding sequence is TGTGCCAGCAGTCGTGGACAGGGGGCTAATTCACCCCTCCACTTT.

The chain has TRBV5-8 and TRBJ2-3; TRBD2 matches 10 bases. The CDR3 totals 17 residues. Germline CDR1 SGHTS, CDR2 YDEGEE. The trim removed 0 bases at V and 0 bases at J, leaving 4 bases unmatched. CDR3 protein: CASSLGRTSGSTDTQYF. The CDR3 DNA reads TGTGCCAGCAGCTTGGGAAGGACTAGCGGTAGCACAGATACGCAGTATTTT.

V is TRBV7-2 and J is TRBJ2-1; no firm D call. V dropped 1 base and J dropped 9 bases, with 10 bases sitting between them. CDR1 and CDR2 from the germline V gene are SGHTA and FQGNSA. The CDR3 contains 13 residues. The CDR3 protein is CASSLGLSFEQFF. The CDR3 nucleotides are TGTGCCAGCAGCTTAGGGCTGTCGTTTGAGCAGTTCTTC.

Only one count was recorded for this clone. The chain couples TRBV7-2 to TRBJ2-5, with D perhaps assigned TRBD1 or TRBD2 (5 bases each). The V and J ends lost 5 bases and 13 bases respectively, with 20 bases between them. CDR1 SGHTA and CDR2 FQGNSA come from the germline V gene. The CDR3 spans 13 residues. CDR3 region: CASSPTGAAGGYF. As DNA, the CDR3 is TGTGCCAGCAGCCCAACCGGGGCCGCCGGTGGGTACTTC. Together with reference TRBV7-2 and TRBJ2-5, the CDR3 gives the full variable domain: GAGVSQSPSNKVTEKGKDVELRCDPISGHTALYWYRQSLGQGLEFLIYFQGNSAPDKSGLPSDRFSAERTGGSVSTLTIQRTQQEDSAVYLCASSPTGAAGGYFGPGTRLLVL.

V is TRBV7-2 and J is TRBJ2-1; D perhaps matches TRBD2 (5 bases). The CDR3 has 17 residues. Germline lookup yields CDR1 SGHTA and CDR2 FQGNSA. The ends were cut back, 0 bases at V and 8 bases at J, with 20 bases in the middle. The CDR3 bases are TGTGCCAGCAGCTTAGCGAGAGGGTCGACGCAGTCACATGAGCAGTTCTTC. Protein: CASSLARGSTQSHEQFF.

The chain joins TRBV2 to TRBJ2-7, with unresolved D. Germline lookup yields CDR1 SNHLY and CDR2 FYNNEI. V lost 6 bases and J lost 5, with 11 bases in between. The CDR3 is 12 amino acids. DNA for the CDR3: TGTGCCAGCAGATTGGAATCTAACGAGCAGTACTTC. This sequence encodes CASRLESNEQYF.

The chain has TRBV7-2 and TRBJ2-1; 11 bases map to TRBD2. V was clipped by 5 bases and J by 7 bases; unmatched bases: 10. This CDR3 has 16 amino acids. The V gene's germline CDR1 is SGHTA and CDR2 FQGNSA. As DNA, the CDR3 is TGTGCCAGCAGCCCCATGGGGACTAGCGGAGGTAATGAGCAGTTCTTC. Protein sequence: CASSPMGTSGGNEQFF. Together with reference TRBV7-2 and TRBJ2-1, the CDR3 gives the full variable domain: GAGVSQSPSNKVTEKGKDVELRCDPISGHTALYWYRQSLGQGLEFLIYFQGNSAPDKSGLPSDRFSAERTGGSVSTLTIQRTQQEDSAVYLCASSPMGTSGGNEQFFGPGTRLTVL.

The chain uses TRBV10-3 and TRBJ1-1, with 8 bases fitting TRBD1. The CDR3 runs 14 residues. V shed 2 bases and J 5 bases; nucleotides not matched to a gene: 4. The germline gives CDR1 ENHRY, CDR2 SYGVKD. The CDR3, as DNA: TGTGCCATCAGTGAGGCCCAGGGGGCTACTGAAGCTTTCTTT. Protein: CAISEAQGATEAFF.

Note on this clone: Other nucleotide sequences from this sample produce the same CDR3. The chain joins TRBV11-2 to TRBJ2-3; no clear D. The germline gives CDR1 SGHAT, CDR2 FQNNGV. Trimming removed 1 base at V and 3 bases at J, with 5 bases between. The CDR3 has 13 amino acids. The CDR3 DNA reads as TGTGCCAGCAGCTTAGCCGGGACAGATACGCAGTATTTT. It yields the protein CASSLAGTDTQYF.

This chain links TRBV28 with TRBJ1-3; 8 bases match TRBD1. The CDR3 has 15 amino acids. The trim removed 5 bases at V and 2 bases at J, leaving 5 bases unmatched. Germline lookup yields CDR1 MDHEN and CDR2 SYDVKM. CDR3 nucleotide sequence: TGTGCCAGCAGTACCCGGACAGGGACTGGAAACACCATATATTTT. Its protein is CASSTRTGTGNTIYF.